The 16 T cell receptor beta chains below were found in one sample sequenced in a study of shared clonotypes between healthy human individuals. TCRdb's copy holds only in-frame clones and misses some; the assay was immunoSEQ multiplex PCR. The repertoire holds approximately 2,300,000 clones, with 92% as singletons. Sequenced sample: naive CD4+ T cells from PBMCs. As for subset: CD45RA+ positively selected. The receptor source for this set is a man aged 18 to 29 in good health. Some clones in this sample may be carry-over from other donors' samples.

The J gene is TRBJ1-3, the V gene TRBV5-1; weak D call: TRBD1 (5 bases). Germline V lookup: CDR1 SGHRS, CDR2 YFSETQ. CDR3 length: 15 residues. The V end lost 3 bases, the J end lost 0 bases, and 10 bases lay between the germline ends. CDR3 DNA sequence: TGCGCCAGCAGCTGGGACCCAGCCTCTGGAAACACCATATATTTT. Its translation is CASSWDPASGNTIYF.

The V gene is TRBV7-8, the J gene TRBJ2-7, with unresolved D. The CDR3 runs 14 residues. Germline CDR1 and CDR2: SGHVS and FQNEAQ. Deletions cut 1 base from V and 3 bases from J, with 10 bases between. DNA of the CDR3: TGTGCCAGCAGCTTAGACCCCGGAAACTACGAGCAGTACTTC. This translates into CASSLDPGNYEQYF.

The chain links TRBV7-8 to TRBJ1-1; D ambiguous. CDR1 and CDR2 (germline): SGHVS, FQNEAQ. The CDR3 runs to 13 residues. V dropped 5 bases and J dropped 5 bases, with 12 bases sitting between them. The CDR3 DNA reads as TGTGCCAGCAGCCCCCCGGGTCGGACTGAAGCTTTCTTT. This sequence encodes CASSPPGRTEAFF.

In the case of this clone: In the same sample, other DNA sequences code for this CDR3. CDR3 DNA sequence: TGTGCCTGGAGTGTAGCAGTTTATCAGCCCCAGCATTTT. The encoded protein is CAWSVAVYQPQHF. This sequence joins TRBV30 and TRBJ1-5; D is uncertain. The ends were cut back, 0 bases at V and 5 bases at J, with 8 bases in the middle. Germline loops: CDR1 GTSNPN, CDR2 SVGIG (reference sequence). CDR3 length: 13 residues.

This clone was picked up a small number of times. The chain uses TRBV19 and TRBJ1-2; 8 bases align to TRBD1. The J segment lost 6 bases and the V segment lost 6 bases, leaving 6 bases of the junction unmatched. The germline gives CDR1 LNHDA, CDR2 SQIVND (reference sequence). The CDR3 consists of 13 residues. The CDR3 region is CASRLTGGDGYTF. The CDR3 coding sequence is TGTGCCAGTAGATTAACAGGGGGTGATGGCTACACCTTC.

This chain joins TRBV5-1 and TRBJ1-2; 7 bases agree with TRBD1. The germline V gene encodes CDR1 SGHRS and CDR2 YFSETQ. The CDR3 runs to 14 residues. The J segment lost 4 bases and the V segment lost 0 bases, leaving 3 bases of the junction unmatched. DNA of the CDR3: TGCGCCAGCAGCTTGGGGGACAGTCCCTATGGCTACACCTTC. Protein sequence: CASSLGDSPYGYTF.

The chain joins TRBV5-8 to TRBJ2-7, with a tentative D call TRBD1 (6 bases). This CDR3 contains 17 residues. V lost 0 bases to trimming and J lost 3 bases, with 19 bases between them. Germline lookup yields CDR1 SGHTS and CDR2 YDEGEE. The CDR3: CASSLGSGEAIHYEQYF. The CDR3, as DNA: TGTGCCAGCAGCTTGGGCTCAGGGGAAGCTATCCACTACGAGCAGTACTTC.

The chain has TRBV7-2 and TRBJ1-3; 8 bases are a match to TRBD1. CDR3 length: 15 amino acids. Per germline, CDR1 SGHTA and CDR2 FQGNSA. J lost 2 bases, V lost 6 bases, and 6 bases had no gene match. CDR3 sequence: CASSPQGATGNTIYF. The CDR3 region has the DNA TGTGCCAGCAGTCCGCAGGGGGCCACTGGAAACACCATATATTTT.

This chain connects TRBV30 to TRBJ2-7, with 13 bases lining up with TRBD2. The CDR3 totals 14 residues. Germline V gene lookup returns CDR1 GTSNPN and CDR2 SVGIG (reference sequence). The V segment lost 8 bases and the J segment 2 bases; nucleotides outside the gene matches: 6. In DNA, the CDR3 is TGTGCCAAAAAACTAGCGGGAGGGACCTACGAGCAGTACTTC. Residues: CAKKLAGGTYEQYF.

This sequence joins TRBV7-3 and TRBJ2-3, with D tentatively TRBD2 (5 bases). The CDR3 contains 15 residues. Germline V gene data show CDR1 as SGHTA and CDR2 as FQGTGA. V dropped 1 base and J dropped 4 bases, with 12 bases sitting between them. CDR3 in amino acids: CASSLNTASPDTQYF. The CDR3 DNA reads as TGTGCCAGCAGCTTAAATACCGCTAGCCCAGATACGCAGTATTTT. Supplemented by reference TRBV7-3 and TRBJ2-3, the full variable domain reads GAGVSQTPSNKVTEKGKYVELRCDPISGHTALYWYRQSLGQGPEFLIYFQGTGAADDSGLPNDRFFAVRPEGSVSTLKIQRTERGDSAVYLCASSLNTASPDTQYFGPGTRLTVL.

On this clone: This same CDR3 is encoded by further DNA sequences in the sample. The chain joins TRBV20-1 to TRBJ2-3; unclear D gene. CDR1 and CDR2 (germline): DFQATT, SNEGSKA (reference sequence). This CDR3 contains 11 residues. With 6 bases removed from V and 2 bases from J, the gap between germline ends came to 6 bases. CDR3 nucleotide sequence: TGCAGTGCCCAACCCACAGATACGCAGTATTTT. Encoded protein: CSAQPTDTQYF.

The chain is built from TRBV5-1 and TRBJ2-7; TRBD1 aligns across 7 bases. This CDR3 comprises 13 residues. V lost 4 bases, J lost 4 bases, and 5 bases stayed unmatched. The germline V gene encodes CDR1 SGHRS and CDR2 YFSETQ. CDR3 residues: CASSRDSVYEQYF. The CDR3 coding sequence is TGCGCCAGCAGCCGGGACAGCGTATACGAGCAGTACTTC.

The V gene is TRBV9, the J gene TRBJ2-6; D not certain. V lost 0 bases and J lost 1, with 14 bases in between. In germline, CDR1 is SGDLS, CDR2 YYNGEE. CDR3 length: 18 residues. CDR3 coding DNA: TGTGCCAGCAGCGTAGTTAGAGGAAAAGTATCTGGGGCCAACGTCCTGACTTTC. Amino acid sequence: CASSVVRGKVSGANVLTF.

As concerns this clone: Different DNA sequences within this sample yield the same CDR3. The V call is TRBV5-1, the J call TRBJ1-1, with 7 bases fitting TRBD1. The ends lost 1 base at V and 1 base at J; junction bases unmatched: 1. CDR1 is SGHRS, CDR2 YFSETQ, per germline. The CDR3 is 14 residues long. CDR3 bases: TGCGCCAGCAGCTTGACAGGGGCGAACACTGAAGCTTTCTTT. Residues: CASSLTGANTEAFF.

This chain joins TRBV7-9 and TRBJ2-3; TRBD1 aligns across 7 bases. This CDR3 has 16 amino acids. From germline, CDR1 is SEHNR and CDR2 FQNEAQ (reference sequence). Trimming took 5 bases from V and 0 from J; bases not matched to a gene: 8. As DNA, the CDR3 is TGTGCCAGCAGCGCCCAGGGACAGTCTAGCACAGATACGCAGTATTTT. Its translation is CASSAQGQSSTDTQYF.

CDR3 amino acids: CASSVGVGTAFTGELFF. The DNA for the CDR3 is TGTGCCAGCAGCGTTGGGGTGGGGACAGCCTTCACCGGGGAGCTGTTTTTT. V is TRBV9 and J is TRBJ2-2, with TRBD1 matching over 7 bases. CDR1 and CDR2 (germline): SGDLS, YYNGEE. With 2 bases clipped from V and 4 bases from J, the junction kept 11 bases outside the gene matches. This CDR3 is 17 amino acids long. The full variable domain, its missing parts supplied by reference TRBV9 and TRBJ2-2, is DSGVTQTPKHLITATGQRVTLRCSPRSGDLSVYWYQQSLDQGLQFLIQYYNGEERAKGNILERFSAQQFPDLHSELNLSSLELGDSALYFCASSVGVGTAFTGELFFGEGSRLTVL.